This paragraph reports one T cell receptor (beta chain). These data originate in a study of radiation and T cells in renal cell carcinoma. Time point given: blood 4 weeks post-SBRT, at nephrectomy. Treatment meaning: 15 Gy SBRT to primary tumor, nephrectomy 4 weeks later. V gave up 1 base and J gave up 0 bases, with 13 bases separating them. The germline CDR1 and CDR2 sequences are MGHRA and YSYEKL. The CDR3 has 17 amino acids. The protocol was immunoSEQ multiplex PCR, while the TCRdb copy is restricted to in-frame clones and leaves out a portion. The profile shows fewer than 200,000 clones, about 88% of them singletons.

The clonotype was recovered from a woman aged 50 to 60 with renal cell carcinoma. Here the sequenced sample was blood, taken from a patient whose treatment included radiotherapy and nephrectomy. The chain has TRBV4-1 and TRBJ1-3; D is undetermined. CDR3 nucleotides: TGCGCCAGCAGCCAAGTTGGAGGAGGAAGCTCTGGAAACACCATATATTTT. The encoded protein is CASSQVGGGSSGNTIYF.